This TCR beta chain was obtained from a study of cytomegalovirus exposure and HLA in healthy donors. Whole-study results and caveats: Reported results showed that the classifier diagnosed cytomegalovirus status with high specificity and sensitivity.

Amplification used 60 Vbeta primers and 13 Jbeta primers. TCRdb keeps only in-frame clones here, not all; method: immunoSEQ multiplex PCR. The sample records around 45,000 clones, 45% to 60% being singletons. The CDR3 length is 13 residues. Trimming shortened V by 5 bases and J by 7 bases, and 14 bases separated the two germline ends. In germline, CDR1 is SEHNR, CDR2 FQNEAQ (reference sequence). Comment on this clone: Its antigen is currently unknown.

The receptor's source is a man aged 55 to 70 in good health and CMV-seronegative. This rearrangement joins TRBV7-9 to TRBJ1-1; D is possibly TRBD1 (6 bases). Input material: PBMCs. CDR3: CASSPYGQNEAFF. The CDR3 DNA reads as TGTGCCAGCAGCCCTTATGGACAGAATGAAGCTTTCTTT.